The 25 T cell receptor beta chains given below trace back to one sample, sequenced in a study of T cells in Graves' hyperthyroidism and ophthalmopathy (dated by TCRdb to about 2019). The library was prepared using multiplex PCR. The sequencing machine was an Illumina HiSeq 2000. TCR beta CDR3 regions were amplified from RNA transcripts. The TCR CDR3 was subjected to a first round of RT-PCR using the HTBI primer set and the Qiagen OneStep RT-PCR kit. TCRdb ran its own pipeline on the public reads, namely fastp trimming at Q25 and MiXCR clone calling, and kept in-frame beta chains. Each CDR3 protein gets just one entry, which takes the most common genes and DNA from the rows behind it. This sample comprises hundreds of thousands of distinct CDR3 sequences, about a fifth of them detected only once. Roughly a third of the sample is held by the ten biggest clonotypes. Sequencing was done on a sample of blood. The receptors originated from a man aged 25 to 45 with Graves' ophthalmopathy.

The chain has TRBV29-1 and TRBJ2-2; TRBD2 agrees at 9 bases. Germline values: CDR1 SQVTM, CDR2 ANQGSEA. V dropped 7 bases and J dropped 6; count of bases not matched to a gene: 6. The CDR3 covers 13 residues. CDR3 amino acids: CSGYSGRAGELFF. The CDR3 DNA is TGCAGCGGATATAGCGGGAGAGCCGGGGAGCTGTTTTTT.

The V call is TRBV11-2, the J call TRBJ2-2; TRBD1 agrees at 7 bases. The ends lost 4 bases at V and 4 bases at J; junction bases unmatched: 3. The CDR3 is 14 amino acids. Looked up from germline, CDR1 is SGHAT and CDR2 is FQNNGV. As DNA, the CDR3 is TGTGCCAGCAGCTCAACAGGGGCCACCGGGGAGCTGTTTTTT. Translated: CASSSTGATGELFF.

The chain recombines TRBV6-2 or TRBV6-3 with TRBJ1-1, with D tentatively TRBD1 (5 bases). CDR1 is MNHEY and CDR2 is SVGEGT in the germline V gene. The V end lost 2 bases, the J end lost 5 bases, and 9 bases lay between the germline ends. The CDR3 runs 13 residues. CDR3 loop: CASSYTRQTEAFF. The DNA for the CDR3 is TGTGCCAGCAGTTACACCCGACAGACTGAAGCTTTCTTT.

In this sample, this clonotype turned up a few times. V usage is TRBV11-2 and J usage is TRBJ2-1; a possible D gene is TRBD2 (5 bases). With 4 bases removed from V and 9 bases from J, the gap between germline ends came to 16 bases. Germline V gene lookup returns CDR1 SGHAT and CDR2 FQNNGV. The CDR3 totals 14 residues. The CDR3, as DNA: TGTGCCAGCAGCTCGCGGATACTAGATAGTGAGCAGTTCTTC. Residues: CASSSRILDSEQFF.

The chain joins TRBV20-1 to TRBJ1-2; no clear D. V was clipped by 4 bases and J by 4 bases, with 16 bases between them. The CDR3 has 14 amino acids. CDR1 and CDR2 (germline): DFQATT, SNEGSKA (reference sequence). This CDR3 is CSANGRATLYGYTF. The CDR3 nucleotides read TGCAGTGCTAATGGTCGGGCCACCCTCTATGGCTACACCTTC.

This clonotype was counted once. The chain recombines TRBV19 with TRBJ2-1; 10 bases agree with TRBD2. The J segment lost 4 bases and the V segment lost 6 bases, leaving 3 bases of the junction unmatched. The germline gives CDR1 LNHDA, CDR2 SQIVND (reference sequence). The CDR3 is 14 amino acids. Written as DNA, the CDR3 is TGTGCCAGTAGCGCGGGACTAGCGTACAATGAGCAGTTCTTC. Translated: CASSAGLAYNEQFF.

The V call is TRBV4-2, the J call TRBJ2-3; 11 bases fit TRBD2. The CDR3 runs 16 residues. V was clipped by 1 base and J by 5 bases; unmatched bases: 5. Germline V CDR1 and CDR2: LGHNA, YNFKEQ. The CDR3 nucleotides are TGTGCCAGCAGCCAAGGACTAGCGGGACCCCTAGATACGCAGTATTTT. Translation: CASSQGLAGPLDTQYF.

This clonotype was observed at least ten times. V and J are TRBV28 and TRBJ2-1; TRBD1 agrees at 7 bases. Germline V gene sequence: CDR1 MDHEN, CDR2 SYDVKM. Trimming cost V 3 bases and J 2 bases; bases outside gene matches: 4. The CDR3 contains 15 residues. The CDR3 protein is CASSFGQDTYNEQFF. In DNA, the CDR3 is TGTGCCAGCAGTTTTGGACAGGACACCTACAATGAGCAGTTCTTC.

This clonotype was recorded at least ten times. This chain links TRBV2 with TRBJ2-7; 9 bases fit TRBD1. The CDR3 totals 14 residues. With V trimmed by 4 bases and J by 2 bases, 3 bases remained unmatched. CDR1 and CDR2 from the germline V gene are SNHLY and FYNNEI. The DNA of the CDR3 is TGTGCCAGCAGTGGTGGACAGGGGACCTACGAGCAGTACTTC. This translates into CASSGGQGTYEQYF. The entire variable domain, with the rest obtained from reference TRBV2 and TRBJ2-7, is as follows: EPEVTQTPSHQVTQMGQEVILRCVPISNHLYFYWYRQILGQKVEFLVSFYNNEISEKSEIFDDQFSVERPDGSNFTLKIRSTKLEDSAMYFCASSGGQGTYEQYFGPGTRLTVT.

This clonotype was observed many times. The rearrangement links TRBV28 to TRBJ2-5, with 9 bases that match TRBD2. V gave up 4 bases and J gave up 4 bases; unmatched junction bases: 7. The CDR3 sequence is 15 residues long. Germline CDR1 reads MDHEN; CDR2 reads SYDVKM. CDR3 sequence reads: CASSYSGSVRETQYF. CDR3 nucleotide sequence: TGTGCCAGCAGTTATAGCGGGAGCGTTCGAGAGACCCAGTACTTC.

This clonotype was seen repeatedly, ten times or more. The rearrangement links TRBV27 to TRBJ2-7, with TRBD1 matching over 8 bases. This CDR3 is built from 16 residues. The V segment lost 4 bases and the J segment 0 bases; nucleotides outside the gene matches: 8. Germline V gene data show CDR1 as MNHEY and CDR2 as SMNVEV (reference sequence). The CDR3 DNA sequence: TGTGCCAGCAGTTCTTACCGGACAGGGAACTCCTACGAGCAGTACTTC. Its translation: CASSSYRTGNSYEQYF.

V gene TRBV24-1 combines with J gene TRBJ2-2; a possible D gene is TRBD2 (5 bases). The V and J ends lost 4 bases and 13 bases respectively, with 9 bases between them. This CDR3 is 11 amino acids long. Germline CDR1 reads KGHDR; CDR2 reads SFDVKD. CDR3 sequence: CATSERTRLFF. Written as DNA, the CDR3 is TGTGCCACCAGTGAAAGAACTAGGCTGTTTTTT.

This sequence joins TRBV29-1 and TRBJ2-1; D unresolved. The CDR3 is 14 residues long. Trimming removed 7 bases at V and 4 bases at J, with 17 bases between. Germline V gene lookup returns CDR1 SQVTM and CDR2 ANQGSEA. The CDR3 region is CSEARVGPYNEQFF. CDR3 nucleotides: TGCAGCGAGGCTCGGGTCGGGCCTTACAATGAGCAGTTCTTC.

This clonotype has more than one count but fewer than ten. The chain employs TRBV5-6 and TRBJ2-7; 7 nucleotides line up with TRBD1. The V gene's germline CDR1 is SGHDT and CDR2 YYEEEE. This CDR3 has 16 amino acids. With V trimmed by 4 bases and J by 3 bases, 13 bases remained unmatched. The CDR3 loop reads CASSRGARDSLYEQYF. CDR3 bases: TGTGCCAGCAGCCGTGGGGCCAGGGACAGCCTCTACGAGCAGTACTTC.

The CDR3 DNA sequence: TGTGCCAGCAACTATCTCCCGGGGACAGGGACTAGCACAGATACGCAGTATTTT. It codes for CASNYLPGTGTSTDTQYF. The rearrangement joins TRBV5-6 to TRBJ2-3; 9 bases fit TRBD1. The CDR3 has 18 residues. Germline V CDR1 and CDR2: SGHDT, YYEEEE. V lost 6 bases to trimming and J lost 0 bases; unmatched junction nucleotides: 14.

The chain carries TRBV6-5 and TRBJ2-2, with 8 bases matching TRBD1. The J segment lost 6 bases and the V segment lost 0 bases, leaving 9 bases of the junction unmatched. This CDR3 is built from 17 residues. From germline, CDR1 is MNHEY and CDR2 SVGAGI. Here the CDR3 reads CASSYSPIQGASGELFF. The CDR3 coding sequence is TGTGCCAGCAGTTACTCCCCGATCCAGGGGGCTTCCGGGGAGCTGTTTTTT.

This chain's CDR3 is CSAGLLQGTGNTIYF. The DNA of the CDR3 is TGCAGCGCTGGATTACTTCAGGGAACTGGAAACACCATATATTTT. The gene calls are TRBV29-1 and TRBJ1-3; perhaps TRBD1 as D (5 bases). Germline CDR1 reads SQVTM; CDR2 reads ANQGSEA. CDR3 length: 15 residues. Trimming shortened V by 7 bases and J by 2 bases, and 18 bases separated the two germline ends. The complete variable domain, with remaining parts taken from reference TRBV29-1 and TRBJ1-3, reads SAVISQKPSRDICQRGTSLTIQCQVDSQVTMMFWYRQQPGQSLTLIATANQGSEATYESGFVIDKFPISRPNLTFSTLTVSNMSPEDSSIYLCSAGLLQGTGNTIYFGEGSWLTVV.

This clonotype was seen only a few times. The chain employs TRBV5-1 and TRBJ2-1, with 7 bases fitting TRBD2. The V and J ends lost 0 bases and 7 bases, in that order; junction bases with no gene match: 10. The CDR3 contains 16 residues. Germline values: CDR1 SGHRS, CDR2 YFSETQ. The CDR3: CASSLVQALGGNEQFF. CDR3 DNA: TGCGCCAGCAGCTTGGTTCAGGCCTTGGGGGGGAATGAGCAGTTCTTC.

V and J are TRBV3-1 and TRBJ2-7; 7 nucleotides match TRBD2. This CDR3 contains 17 residues. Per germline, CDR1 LGHDT and CDR2 YNNKEL (reference sequence). Unmatched junction bases numbered 12, after V lost 0 bases and J lost 4 bases. This chain's CDR3 is CASSQDNVPSGVYEQYF. The CDR3 DNA reads as TGTGCCAGCAGCCAAGATAATGTACCTAGCGGAGTGTACGAGCAGTACTTC.

This clonotype came up a few times. The J gene is TRBJ1-2, the V gene TRBV7-9; D is undetermined. The CDR3 runs 13 residues. Per germline, CDR1 SEHNR and CDR2 FQNEAQ (reference sequence). Trimming took off 8 bases at V and 7 bases at J, with 17 bases between the two ends. CDR3 in amino acids: CASSTPGWTGYTF. The CDR3 DNA follows: TGTGCCAGCTCCACTCCGGGGTGGACTGGCTACACCTTC.

The chain has TRBV5-8 and TRBJ2-4, with D possibly matching TRBD1 (6 bases). This CDR3 has 15 amino acids. Germline V gene data show CDR1 as SGHTS and CDR2 as YDEGEE. V was pared by 4 bases and J by 0 bases, with 11 bases between. The CDR3 coding sequence is TGTGCCAGCAGCCCGGGACACCTAGCCAAAAACATTCAGTACTTC. Amino acid sequence: CASSPGHLAKNIQYF.

The V gene is TRBV12-3 or TRBV12-4, the J gene TRBJ1-1; D is uncertain. This CDR3 is 15 amino acids long. Trimming took 3 bases from V and 1 from J, leaving 12 bases between them. The CDR3 DNA sequence: TGTGCCAGCAGTTTGTCCGCCTCATGGAACACTGAAGCTTTCTTT. This translates into CASSLSASWNTEAFF.

The chain links TRBV5-1 to TRBJ2-3, with 7 nucleotides matching TRBD1. The CDR3 loop spans 14 amino acids. Looked up from germline, CDR1 is SGHRS and CDR2 is YFSETQ. The V segment lost 4 bases and the J segment 3 bases; nucleotides outside the gene matches: 5. CDR3 sequence (DNA): TGCGCCAGCAGCCCCGAACAGGGGACAGATACGCAGTATTTT. This gives the protein CASSPEQGTDTQYF.

This clonotype was counted only a few times. The chain is built from TRBV28 and TRBJ1-6; D is ambiguous. CDR1 is MDHEN, CDR2 SYDVKM, per germline. V was trimmed by 2 bases and J by 5 bases, leaving 7 bases between them. This CDR3 spans 14 amino acids. The CDR3 protein is CASSLMQNNSPLHF. The CDR3 coding sequence is TGTGCCAGCAGTTTAATGCAGAATAATTCACCCCTCCACTTT.

This clonotype was observed many times. This sequence joins TRBV28 and TRBJ2-4; D could derive from TRBD1 or TRBD2 (5 bases each). This CDR3 contains 17 residues. Trimming took off 2 bases at V and 0 bases at J, with 14 bases between the two ends. The germline V gene has CDR1 MDHEN and CDR2 SYDVKM. The CDR3: CASSLLGTSLAKNIQYF. CDR3 sequence (DNA): TGTGCCAGCAGTTTACTTGGGACGTCTCTAGCCAAAAACATTCAGTACTTC.